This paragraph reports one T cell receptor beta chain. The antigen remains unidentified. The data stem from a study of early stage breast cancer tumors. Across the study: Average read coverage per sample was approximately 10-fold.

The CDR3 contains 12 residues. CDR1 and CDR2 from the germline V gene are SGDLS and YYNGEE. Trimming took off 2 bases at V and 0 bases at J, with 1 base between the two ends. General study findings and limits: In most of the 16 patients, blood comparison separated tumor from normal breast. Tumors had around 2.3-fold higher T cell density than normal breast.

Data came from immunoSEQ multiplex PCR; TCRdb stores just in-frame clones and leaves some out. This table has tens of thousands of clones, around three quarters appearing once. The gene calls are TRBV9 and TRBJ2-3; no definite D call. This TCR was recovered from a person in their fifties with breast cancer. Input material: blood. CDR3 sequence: CASSVSTDTQYF. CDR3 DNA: TGTGCCAGCAGCGTCAGCACAGATACGCAGTATTTT.